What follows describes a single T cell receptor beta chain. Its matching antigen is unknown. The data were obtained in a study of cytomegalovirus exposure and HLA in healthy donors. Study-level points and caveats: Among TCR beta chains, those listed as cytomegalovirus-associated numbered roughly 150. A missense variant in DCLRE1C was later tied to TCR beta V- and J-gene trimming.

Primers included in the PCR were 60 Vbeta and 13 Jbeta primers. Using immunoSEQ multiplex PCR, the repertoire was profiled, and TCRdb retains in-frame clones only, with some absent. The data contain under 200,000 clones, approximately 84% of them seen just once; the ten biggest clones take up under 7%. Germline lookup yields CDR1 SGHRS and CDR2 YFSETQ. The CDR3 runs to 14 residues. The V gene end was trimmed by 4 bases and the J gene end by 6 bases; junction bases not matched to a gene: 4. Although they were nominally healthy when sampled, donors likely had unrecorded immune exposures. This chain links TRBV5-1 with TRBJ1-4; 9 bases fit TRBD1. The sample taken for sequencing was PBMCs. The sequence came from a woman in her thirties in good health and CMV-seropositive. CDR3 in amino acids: CASSLRQGDEKLFF. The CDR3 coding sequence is TGCGCCAGCAGCCTCCGACAGGGGGATGAAAAACTGTTTTTT.